This T cell receptor (beta chain) comes out of a study of response to subunit inactivated influenza vaccine (dated by TCRdb to between 2017 and 2018). Study-wide context: Deep quantitative profiling of the T cell receptor repertoire was used in the study to follow responses to a trivalent subunit inactivated influenza vaccine. Results and caveats for the whole study, not just this receptor: The authors proposed that each seasonal influenza vaccination may bring in only a limited number of new T cells.

Trimming removed 0 bases from V and 12 bases from J; the gene matches leave 6 bases unexplained. The cysteine opens and the phenylalanine closes a CDR3 of 14 amino acids. CDR3 DNA only is kept here, 42 bases in frame from base 1. CDR1 and CDR2 were assigned from the germline V gene (reference sequence) as SGHKS and YYEKEE. The library was built by means of RT-PCR. The sample was run on an Illumina HiSeq 2500. The public reads were reanalyzed by TCRdb: fastp trimming at Q25, MiXCR alignment, in-frame beta chains only. Here each entry gathers all rows of one CDR3 protein and keeps the most common genes and DNA. For this sample the table gives 530,000 or so distinct CDR3 sequences, of which about an eighth were detected only once. The ten largest clones capture approximately 10% of the sample. As to this clonotype: Its target antigen remains unknown. Nothing much larger sits one base from this clone, and base qualities are not available.

The origin of this receptor is a man in his fifties who received an inactivated influenza vaccine. Donor details come from another sample of the same person, matched by shared clones. The sequence joins TRBV5-5 to TRBJ1-4; 9 central nucleotides agree with TRBD1. This material consisted of PBMCs from blood, taken on the day of vaccination. The DNA is as follows: TGTGCCAGCAGCTTGGCCACTCGACAGGGGGAACTGTTTTTT. Its amino acids are CASSLATRQGELFF.